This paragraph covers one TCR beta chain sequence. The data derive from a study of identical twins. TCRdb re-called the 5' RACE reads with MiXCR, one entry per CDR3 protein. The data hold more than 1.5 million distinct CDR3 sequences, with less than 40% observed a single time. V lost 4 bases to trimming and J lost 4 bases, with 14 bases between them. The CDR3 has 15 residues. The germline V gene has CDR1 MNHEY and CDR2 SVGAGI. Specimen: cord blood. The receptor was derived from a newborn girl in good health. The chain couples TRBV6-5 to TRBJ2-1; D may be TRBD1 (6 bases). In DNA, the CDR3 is TGTGCCAGCAGTTTAGACAGGTCTTTTTACAATGAGCAGTTCTTC. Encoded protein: CASSLDRSFYNEQFF.